Presented here are 27 T cell receptor beta chains from one specimen sequenced in a study of shared clonotypes between healthy human individuals. TCRdb keeps only in-frame clones here, not all; method: immunoSEQ multiplex PCR. Here the sample spans around 2.3 million clones, 95% being singletons. Sequencing input: naive CD4+ T cells sorted from blood. Subset described: CD45RA+ positively selected. All receptors come from a young man in good health.

This clone was counted a few times. The chain joins TRBV6-6 to TRBJ1-2; D possibly corresponds to TRBD1 (5 bases). Germline CDR1 reads MNHNY; CDR2 reads SVGAGI (reference sequence). V gave up 6 bases and J gave up 7 bases, with 15 bases separating them. The CDR3 is 13 amino acids. Here the CDR3 DNA reads TGTGCCAGCAGGCTGGGGGGGGAGATTGGCTACACCTTC. Translating it yields CASRLGGEIGYTF.

J is TRBJ2-1 and V is TRBV7-6; maybe TRBD2 (5 bases). Between the trimmed V and J ends, which lost 1 base and 0 bases, there was a span of 10 bases. This CDR3 contains 16 residues. Germline lookup yields CDR1 SGHVS and CDR2 FNYEAQ. The CDR3 region is CASSLGSDPSYNEQFF. CDR3 nucleotides: TGTGCCAGCAGCTTAGGTAGCGACCCCTCCTACAATGAGCAGTTCTTC.

A word on this clone: Other DNA sequences of this sample code for an identical CDR3. The chain recombines TRBV11-2 with TRBJ2-7, with D tentatively TRBD1 (6 bases). This CDR3 region has 15 residues. The germline V gene encodes CDR1 SGHAT and CDR2 FQNNGV. Trimming cost V 0 bases and J 1 base, with 10 bases left between them. The CDR3 DNA follows: TGTGCCAGCAGCTTAGATAGCCAGGGGTCCTACGAGCAGTACTTC. Translating gives CASSLDSQGSYEQYF.

J is TRBJ1-2 and V is TRBV18; D not resolved. The CDR3 spans 13 residues. Germline loops: CDR1 KGHSH, CDR2 LQKENI. V lost 3 bases and J lost 6, with 11 bases in between. The CDR3 loop reads CASSPGVKDGYTF. In DNA, the CDR3 is TGTGCCAGCTCACCCGGGGTTAAGGATGGCTACACCTTC.

The chain combines TRBV19 with TRBJ1-5; a possible D gene is TRBD1 (6 bases). This CDR3 is built from 16 residues. CDR1 is LNHDA, CDR2 SQIVND, per germline (reference sequence). The V gene lost 5 bases and the J gene lost 5 bases, with 19 bases spanning the gap. The CDR3 protein is CASSSRGPQGYQPQHF. For the CDR3, the DNA is TGTGCCAGTAGTTCTAGAGGGCCACAGGGTTATCAGCCCCAGCATTTT.

This chain joins TRBV4-1 and TRBJ2-2; the D gene is possibly TRBD2 (5 bases). This CDR3 contains 15 residues. Germline lookup yields CDR1 MGHRA and CDR2 YSYEKL. V was clipped by 0 bases and J by 6 bases, with 11 bases between them. Here the CDR3 reads CASSQESTRAGELFF. CDR3 sequence (DNA): TGCGCCAGCAGCCAAGAATCTACGAGGGCCGGGGAGCTGTTTTTT.

The chain recombines TRBV5-8 with TRBJ2-1; D gene unclear. With 0 bases removed from V and 4 bases from J, the gap between germline ends came to 8 bases. CDR1 is SGHTS, CDR2 YDEGEE, per germline. This CDR3 is 14 amino acids long. The CDR3 bases are TGTGCCAGCAGCTTGGACACGAAGTACAATGAGCAGTTCTTC. This translates into CASSLDTKYNEQFF.

The chain has TRBV10-1 and TRBJ2-3; unclear D gene. The V gene lost 0 bases and the J gene lost 5 bases, with 6 bases spanning the gap. The CDR3 loop spans 13 amino acids. The germline gives CDR1 WNHNN, CDR2 SYGVQD (reference sequence). In nucleotides, the CDR3 is TGCGCCAGCAGTGAGTCGGGCGTAGATACGCAGTATTTT. It is translated as CASSESGVDTQYF.

This chain uses TRBV28 with TRBJ2-7; D is perhaps TRBD1 or TRBD2 (5 bases each). CDR3 length: 14 amino acids. Germline CDR1 and CDR2: MDHEN and SYDVKM. The V end lost 4 bases, the J end lost 2 bases, and 12 bases lay between the germline ends. The CDR3 DNA reads as TGTGCCAGCAGTTCCCACCGGGACGCCTACGAGCAGTACTTC. It specifies CASSSHRDAYEQYF.

J is TRBJ1-5 and V is TRBV18; D is uncertain. The V gene lost 3 bases and the J gene lost 3 bases, with 15 bases spanning the gap. Germline CDR1 KGHSH, CDR2 LQKENI. The CDR3 extends over 16 amino acids. The CDR3 loop reads CASSPGSVDYNQPQHF. The CDR3 DNA is TGTGCCAGCTCACCCGGATCAGTTGATTACAATCAGCCCCAGCATTTT.

The J gene is TRBJ2-2, the V gene TRBV19; 12 nucleotides line up with TRBD2. Germline V CDR1 and CDR2: LNHDA, SQIVND (reference sequence). The V and J ends lost 7 bases and 4 bases, in that order; junction bases with no gene match: 10. This CDR3 is built from 17 residues. CDR3 sequence reads: CASIEGLAGKSTGELFF. CDR3 DNA: TGTGCCAGTATCGAAGGACTAGCGGGAAAAAGCACCGGGGAGCTGTTTTTT.

The rearrangement links TRBV5-1 to TRBJ2-3; D call uncertain. The germline V gene has CDR1 SGHRS and CDR2 YFSETQ. The CDR3 extends over 14 amino acids. V was clipped by 5 bases and J by 2 bases, with 12 bases between them. CDR3 loop: CASRVEQITDTQYF. The DNA of the CDR3 is TGCGCCAGCAGAGTGGAACAGATCACAGATACGCAGTATTTT. Variable domain in full (rest from reference TRBV5-1 and TRBJ2-3): KAGVTQTPRYLIKTRGQQVTLSCSPISGHRSVSWYQQTPGQGLQFLFEYFSETQRNKGNFPGRFSGRQFSNSRSEMNVSTLELGDSALYLCASRVEQITDTQYFGPGTRLTVL.

V and J are TRBV12-2 and TRBJ1-6; the D segment call TRBD1 is taken from the table without a DNA check. TRBV12-2 is a documented pseudogene. CDR3 length equals 16 residues. For the CDR3, the DNA is TGTGCAAGTCGGCGGCCGGACAGGGGATTTAATTCACCCCTCCACTTT. Its protein product is CASRRPDRGFNSPLHF.

The chain joins TRBV4-1 to TRBJ1-5; D unclear. Germline V gene data show CDR1 as MGHRA and CDR2 as YSYEKL. The CDR3 has 16 residues. The V and J ends lost 4 bases and 4 bases respectively, with 17 bases between them. Here the CDR3 DNA reads TGCGCCAGCAGCCCTTATCCAAAAACAGATAATCAGCCCCAGCATTTT. It is translated as CASSPYPKTDNQPQHF.

The J gene is TRBJ1-2, the V gene TRBV25-1; D is uncertain. CDR3 length: 16 residues. Trimming removed 4 bases at V and 3 bases at J, with 18 bases between. The germline V gene has CDR1 MGHDK and CDR2 SYGVNS. The CDR3 region is CASSGKRDGADYGYTF. The CDR3 nucleotides read TGTGCCAGCAGTGGTAAAAGGGATGGAGCAGACTATGGCTACACCTTC.

V and J are TRBV4-3 and TRBJ2-5; a weak D match, TRBD1 (6 bases). The germline V gene encodes CDR1 LGHNA and CDR2 YSLEER. V dropped 2 bases and J dropped 0 bases, with 13 bases sitting between them. CDR3 length: 16 amino acids. Here the CDR3 DNA reads TGCGCCAGCAGCCAATGGGTGGGGGACAACCAAGAGACCCAGTACTTC. The encoded protein is CASSQWVGDNQETQYF.

Remarks on this clone: One junction end does not reproduce the germline sequence, and a read error may be involved. This chain connects TRBV7-3 to TRBJ2-7; possibly TRBD2 for D (6 bases). Germline values: CDR1 SGHTA, CDR2 FQGTGA. The CDR3 totals 10 residues. The CDR3 loop reads CVGGSYEQYF. The CDR3 nucleotides are TGCGTCGGGGGATCCTACGAGCAGTACTTC.

The chain uses TRBV5-6 and TRBJ2-5, with 7 bases lining up with TRBD1. The CDR3 spans 14 residues. Germline CDR1 SGHDT, CDR2 YYEEEE. The trim removed 3 bases at V and 4 bases at J, leaving 6 bases unmatched. CDR3: CASSSLQGIETQYF. The CDR3 DNA sequence: TGTGCCAGCAGCTCATTACAGGGGATAGAGACCCAGTACTTC.

The V gene is TRBV7-2, the J gene TRBJ2-7; D is unresolved. Trimming took 1 base from V and 0 from J, leaving 13 bases between them. CDR1 is SGHTA and CDR2 is FQGNSA in the germline V gene. This CDR3 has 16 residues. CDR3 coding DNA: TGTGCCAGCAGCTTAGTTTCAGGATACAACTCCTACGAGCAGTACTTC. This gives the protein CASSLVSGYNSYEQYF.

The chain links TRBV10-1 to TRBJ2-2, with D tentatively TRBD1 (6 bases). This CDR3 has 16 residues. The germline CDR1 and CDR2 sequences are WNHNN and SYGVQD (reference sequence). Deletions cut 4 bases from V and 1 base from J, with 13 bases between. The CDR3 is CASSGGGRLNTGELFF. CDR3 sequence (DNA): TGCGCCAGCAGTGGAGGGGGTCGGTTGAACACCGGGGAGCTGTTTTTT.

The chain couples TRBV30 to TRBJ1-1; D gene ambiguous. CDR1 and CDR2 from the germline V gene are GTSNPN and SVGIG (reference sequence). V was cut by 3 bases and J by 8 bases, with 13 bases left in between. The CDR3 length is 12 residues. The CDR3 is CAWSRGSIEAFF. CDR3 DNA sequence: TGTGCCTGGAGCCGAGGGTCCATCGAAGCTTTCTTT.

The chain employs TRBV6-1 and TRBJ2-5, with D perhaps matching TRBD1 (5 bases). The length of the CDR3 is 12 residues. The V end was cut by 4 bases, the J end by 5 bases, with 8 bases between. The V gene's germline CDR1 is MNHNS and CDR2 SASEGT. Here the CDR3 reads CASSVGHETQYF. CDR3 DNA sequence: TGTGCCAGCAGTGTCGGACACGAGACCCAGTACTTC.

This chain links TRBV7-8 with TRBJ2-7, with TRBD1 matching over 12 bases. This CDR3 comprises 16 residues. J lost 3 bases, V lost 0 bases, and 3 bases had no gene match. Germline V lookup: CDR1 SGHVS, CDR2 FQNEAQ. The CDR3: CASSLAGTGGSYEQYF. For the CDR3, the DNA is TGTGCCAGCAGCTTAGCGGGGACAGGGGGCAGCTACGAGCAGTACTTC.

This CDR3 reads CAWTRQSSYNEQFF. The CDR3 nucleotides are TGTGCCTGGACGCGACAAAGCTCCTACAATGAGCAGTTCTTC. The chain combines TRBV30 with TRBJ2-1; unclear D gene. CDR1 and CDR2 from the germline V gene are GTSNPN and SVGIG (reference sequence). Trimming pared 4 bases from V and 0 bases from J, leaving 10 bases between. This CDR3 region has 14 residues.

This chain uses TRBV18 with TRBJ1-1, with D unclear. V lost 4 bases, J lost 3 bases, and 15 bases lay in between. The germline gives CDR1 KGHSH, CDR2 LQKENI. This CDR3 region has 15 residues. The CDR3, as DNA: TGTGCCAGCTCACGGGAGGAAACTGGGGACACTGAAGCTTTCTTT. It translates to CASSREETGDTEAFF.

This clone was recorded once. Other nucleotide sequences in the sample specify the same CDR3. The chain links TRBV30 to TRBJ1-4; D ambiguous. V was pared by 1 base and J by 7 bases, with 4 bases between. CDR1 is GTSNPN and CDR2 is SVGIG in the germline V gene (reference sequence). The CDR3 spans 11 residues. The CDR3 region is CAWSAGEKLFF. In nucleotides, the CDR3 is TGTGCCTGGAGTGCTGGTGAAAAACTGTTTTTT. The variable domain in full, completed from reference TRBV30 and TRBJ1-4, reads SQTIHQWPATLVQPVGSPLSLECTVEGTSNPNLYWYRQAAGRGLQLLFYSVGIGQISSEVPQNLSASRPQDRQFILSSKKLLLSDSGFYLCAWSAGEKLFFGSGTQLSVL.

With respect to this clone: The sample carries other DNA sequences with the same CDR3. The V call is TRBV9, the J call TRBJ1-4; a possible D gene is TRBD1 (5 bases). Germline CDR1 SGDLS, CDR2 YYNGEE. The V end was cut by 2 bases, the J end by 0 bases, with 8 bases between. This CDR3 has 15 amino acids. CDR3 loop: CASSVTGATNEKLFF. The DNA for the CDR3 is TGTGCCAGCAGCGTTACAGGAGCAACTAATGAAAAACTGTTTTTT.